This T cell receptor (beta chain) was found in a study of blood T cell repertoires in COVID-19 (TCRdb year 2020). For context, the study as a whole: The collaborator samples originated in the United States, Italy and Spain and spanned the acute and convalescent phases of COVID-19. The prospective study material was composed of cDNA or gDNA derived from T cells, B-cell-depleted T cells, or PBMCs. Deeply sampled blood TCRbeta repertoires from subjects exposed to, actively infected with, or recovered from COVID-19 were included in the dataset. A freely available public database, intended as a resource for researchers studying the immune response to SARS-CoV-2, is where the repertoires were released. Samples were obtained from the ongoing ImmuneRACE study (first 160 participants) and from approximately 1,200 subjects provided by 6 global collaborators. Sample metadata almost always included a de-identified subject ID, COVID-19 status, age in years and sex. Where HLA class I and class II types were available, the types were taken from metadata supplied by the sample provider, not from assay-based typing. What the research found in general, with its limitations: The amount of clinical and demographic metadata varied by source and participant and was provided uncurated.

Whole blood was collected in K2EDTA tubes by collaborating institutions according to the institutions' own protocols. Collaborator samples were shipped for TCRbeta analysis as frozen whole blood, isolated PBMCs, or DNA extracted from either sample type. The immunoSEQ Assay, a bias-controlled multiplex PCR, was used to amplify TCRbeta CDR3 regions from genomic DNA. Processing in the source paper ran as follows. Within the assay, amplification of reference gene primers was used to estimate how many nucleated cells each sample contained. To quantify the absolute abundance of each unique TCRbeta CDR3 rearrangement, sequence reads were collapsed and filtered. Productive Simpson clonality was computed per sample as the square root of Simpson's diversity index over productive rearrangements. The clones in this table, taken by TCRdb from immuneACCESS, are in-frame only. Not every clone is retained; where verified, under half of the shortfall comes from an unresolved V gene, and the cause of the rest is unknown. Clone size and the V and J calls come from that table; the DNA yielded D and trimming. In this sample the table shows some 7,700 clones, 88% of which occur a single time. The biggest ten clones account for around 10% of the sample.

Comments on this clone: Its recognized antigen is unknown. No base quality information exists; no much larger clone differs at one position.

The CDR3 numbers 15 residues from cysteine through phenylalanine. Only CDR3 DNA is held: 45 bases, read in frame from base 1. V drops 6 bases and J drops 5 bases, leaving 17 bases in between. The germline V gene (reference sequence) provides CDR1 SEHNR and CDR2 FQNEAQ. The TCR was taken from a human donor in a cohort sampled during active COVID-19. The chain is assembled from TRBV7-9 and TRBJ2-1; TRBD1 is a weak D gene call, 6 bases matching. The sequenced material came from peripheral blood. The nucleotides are TGTGCCAGCAGAACCCGAAGGGGGAGAAACAATGAGCAGTTCTTC. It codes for CASRTRRGRNNEQFF.